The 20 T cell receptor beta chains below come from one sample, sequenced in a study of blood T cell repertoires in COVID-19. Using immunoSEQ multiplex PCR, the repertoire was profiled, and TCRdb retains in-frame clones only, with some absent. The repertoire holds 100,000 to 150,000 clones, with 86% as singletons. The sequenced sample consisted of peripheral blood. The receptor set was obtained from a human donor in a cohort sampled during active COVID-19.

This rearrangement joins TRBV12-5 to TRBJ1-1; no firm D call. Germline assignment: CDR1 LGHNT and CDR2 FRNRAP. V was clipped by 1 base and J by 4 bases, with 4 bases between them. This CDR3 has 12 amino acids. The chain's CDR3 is CASGLDITEAFF. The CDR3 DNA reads TGTGCTAGTGGTTTGGACATCACTGAAGCTTTCTTT.

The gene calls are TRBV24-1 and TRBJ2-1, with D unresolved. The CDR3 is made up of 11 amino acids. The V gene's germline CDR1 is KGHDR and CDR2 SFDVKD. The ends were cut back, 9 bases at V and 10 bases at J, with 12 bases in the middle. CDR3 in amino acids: CATAQQDEQFF. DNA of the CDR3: TGTGCCACCGCACAGCAAGACGAGCAGTTCTTC.

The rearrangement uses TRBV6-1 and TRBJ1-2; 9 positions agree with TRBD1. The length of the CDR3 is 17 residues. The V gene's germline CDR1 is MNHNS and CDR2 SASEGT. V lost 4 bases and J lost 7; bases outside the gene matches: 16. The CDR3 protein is CASSGKRPGQGSFGYTF. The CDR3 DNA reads TGTGCCAGCAGTGGAAAAAGACCGGGACAGGGCTCCTTTGGCTACACCTTC.

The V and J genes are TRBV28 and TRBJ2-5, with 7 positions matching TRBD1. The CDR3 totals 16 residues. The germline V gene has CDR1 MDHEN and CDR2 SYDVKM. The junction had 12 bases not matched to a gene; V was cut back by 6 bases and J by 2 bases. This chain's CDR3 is CASSTGVRRRQETQYF. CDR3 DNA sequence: TGTGCCAGCAGCACAGGGGTGCGGCGGCGTCAAGAGACCCAGTACTTC.

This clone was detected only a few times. Here the CDR3 DNA reads TGTGCCAGTAGACGGACAGGGGGCCGCTACGAGCAGTACTTC. Its translation is CASRRTGGRYEQYF. The chain couples TRBV19 to TRBJ2-7; TRBD1 matches 11 bases. Per the germline V gene, CDR1 is LNHDA and CDR2 is SQIVND (reference sequence). Germline trimming cut 6 bases from V and 3 bases from J; bases unmatched to any gene: 4. There are 14 residues in the CDR3.

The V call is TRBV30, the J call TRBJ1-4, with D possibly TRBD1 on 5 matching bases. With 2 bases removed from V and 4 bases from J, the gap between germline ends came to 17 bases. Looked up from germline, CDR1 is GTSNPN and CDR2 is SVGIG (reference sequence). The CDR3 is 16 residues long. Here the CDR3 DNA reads TGTGCCTGGAGTAACCAATGGGCGGGGGTTAATGAAAAACTGTTTTTT. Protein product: CAWSNQWAGVNEKLFF.

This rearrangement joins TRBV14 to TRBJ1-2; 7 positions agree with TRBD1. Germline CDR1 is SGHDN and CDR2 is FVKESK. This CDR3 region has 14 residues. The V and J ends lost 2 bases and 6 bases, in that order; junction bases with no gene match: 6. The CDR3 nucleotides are TGTGCCAGCAGCCAACAGGGGGGAATTGATGGCTACACCTTC. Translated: CASSQQGGIDGYTF.

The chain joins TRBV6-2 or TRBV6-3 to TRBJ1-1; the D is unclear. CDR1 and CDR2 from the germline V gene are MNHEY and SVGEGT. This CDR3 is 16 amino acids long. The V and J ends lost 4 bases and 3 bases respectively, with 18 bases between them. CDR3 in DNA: TGTGCCAGCAGTTCGGTAGGAGGCGTTCTGGACACTGAAGCTTTCTTT. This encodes CASSSVGGVLDTEAFF.

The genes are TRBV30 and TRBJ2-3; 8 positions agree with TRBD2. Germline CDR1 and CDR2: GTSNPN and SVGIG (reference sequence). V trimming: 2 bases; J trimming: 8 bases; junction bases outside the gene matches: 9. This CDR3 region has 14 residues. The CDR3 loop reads CAWSFSGKPRTQYF. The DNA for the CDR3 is TGTGCCTGGAGTTTTAGCGGGAAGCCTCGTACGCAGTATTTT.

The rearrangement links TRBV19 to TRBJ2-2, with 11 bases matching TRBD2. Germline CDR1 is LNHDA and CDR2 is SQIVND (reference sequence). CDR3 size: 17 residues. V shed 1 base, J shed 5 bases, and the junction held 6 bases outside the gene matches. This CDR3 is CASSIVAGGHRTGELFF. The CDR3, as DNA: TGTGCCAGTAGTATAGTAGCGGGAGGGCATAGAACCGGGGAGCTGTTTTTT. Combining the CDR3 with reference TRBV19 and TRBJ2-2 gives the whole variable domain DGGITQSPKYLFRKEGQNVTLSCEQNLNHDAMYWYRQDPGQGLRLIYYSQIVNDFQKGDIAEGYSVSREKKESFPLTVTSAQKNPTAFYLCASSIVAGGHRTGELFFGEGSRLTVL.

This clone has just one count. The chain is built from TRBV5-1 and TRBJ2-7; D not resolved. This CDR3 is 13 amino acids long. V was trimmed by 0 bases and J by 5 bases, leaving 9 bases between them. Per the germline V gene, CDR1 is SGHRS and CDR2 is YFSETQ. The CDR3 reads CASSLASVDEQYF. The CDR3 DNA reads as TGCGCCAGCAGCTTGGCGAGCGTCGACGAGCAGTACTTC. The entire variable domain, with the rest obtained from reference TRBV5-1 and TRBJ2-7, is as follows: KAGVTQTPRYLIKTRGQQVTLSCSPISGHRSVSWYQQTPGQGLQFLFEYFSETQRNKGNFPGRFSGRQFSNSRSEMNVSTLELGDSALYLCASSLASVDEQYFGPGTRLTVT.

The CDR3 nucleotides are TGTGCCTGGAGTGCAAGCGGGAGTTTGAATGAGCAGTTCTTC. Protein: CAWSASGSLNEQFF. V is TRBV30 and J is TRBJ2-1, with 8 nucleotides matching TRBD2. Per germline, CDR1 GTSNPN and CDR2 SVGIG (reference sequence). The length of the CDR3 is 14 residues. V was clipped by 1 base and J by 7 bases; unmatched bases: 6. Full variable domain (remainder filled in from reference TRBV30 and TRBJ2-1): SQTIHQWPATLVQPVGSPLSLECTVEGTSNPNLYWYRQAAGRGLQLLFYSVGIGQISSEVPQNLSASRPQDRQFILSSKKLLLSDSGFYLCAWSASGSLNEQFFGPGTRLTVL.

In DNA, the CDR3 is TGTGCCAGCAGCACTGGGGGGAGCGTGGTACCCTACGAGCAGTACTTC. It encodes CASSTGGSVVPYEQYF. The chain recombines TRBV9 with TRBJ2-7; tentatively, D is TRBD2 (6 bases). The V end lost 4 bases, the J end lost 2 bases, and 19 bases lay between the germline ends. The CDR3 is made up of 16 amino acids. Germline V gene lookup returns CDR1 SGDLS and CDR2 YYNGEE. Full variable domain (missing parts from reference TRBV9 and TRBJ2-7): DSGVTQTPKHLITATGQRVTLRCSPRSGDLSVYWYQQSLDQGLQFLIQYYNGEERAKGNILERFSAQQFPDLHSELNLSSLELGDSALYFCASSTGGSVVPYEQYFGPGTRLTVT.

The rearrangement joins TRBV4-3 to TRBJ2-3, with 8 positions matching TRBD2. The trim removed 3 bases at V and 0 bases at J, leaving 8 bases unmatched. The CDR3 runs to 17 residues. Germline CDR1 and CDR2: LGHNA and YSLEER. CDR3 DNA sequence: TGCGCCAGCAGCCAGTCATTAGCGGGGACTAGCACAGATACGCAGTATTTT. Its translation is CASSQSLAGTSTDTQYF.

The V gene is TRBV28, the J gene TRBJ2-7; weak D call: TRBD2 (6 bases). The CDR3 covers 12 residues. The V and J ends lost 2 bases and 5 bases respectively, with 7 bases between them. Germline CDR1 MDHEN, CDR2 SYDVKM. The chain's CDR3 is CASSLGGNEQYF. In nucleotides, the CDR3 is TGTGCCAGCAGTTTAGGAGGGAACGAGCAGTACTTC.

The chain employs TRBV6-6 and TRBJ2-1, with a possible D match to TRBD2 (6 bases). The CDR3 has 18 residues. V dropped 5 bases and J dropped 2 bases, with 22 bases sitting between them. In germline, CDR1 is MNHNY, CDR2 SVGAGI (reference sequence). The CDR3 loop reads CASSPRWGDVRAYNEQFF. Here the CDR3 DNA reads TGTGCCAGCAGTCCCCGATGGGGGGATGTTCGGGCCTACAATGAGCAGTTCTTC.

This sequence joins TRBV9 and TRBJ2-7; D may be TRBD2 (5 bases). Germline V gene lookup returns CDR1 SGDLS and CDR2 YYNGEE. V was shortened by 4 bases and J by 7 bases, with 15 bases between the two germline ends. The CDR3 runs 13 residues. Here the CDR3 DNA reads TGTGCCAGCAGCTCCTACGATTCGGGAGAGCAGTACTTC. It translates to CASSSYDSGEQYF.

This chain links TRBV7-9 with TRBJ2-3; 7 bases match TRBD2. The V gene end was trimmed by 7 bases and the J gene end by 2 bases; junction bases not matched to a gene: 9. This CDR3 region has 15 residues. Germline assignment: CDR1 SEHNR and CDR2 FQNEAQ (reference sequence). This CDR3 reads CASMNQREYTDTQYF. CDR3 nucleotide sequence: TGTGCCAGCATGAATCAGCGGGAATACACAGATACGCAGTATTTT.

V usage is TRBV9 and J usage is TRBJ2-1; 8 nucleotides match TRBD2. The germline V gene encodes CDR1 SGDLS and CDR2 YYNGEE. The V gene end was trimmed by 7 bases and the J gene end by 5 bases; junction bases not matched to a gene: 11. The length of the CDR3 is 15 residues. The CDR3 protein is CASSRAGEVDNEQFF. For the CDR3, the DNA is TGTGCCAGCTCACGAGCGGGAGAGGTGGACAATGAGCAGTTCTTC.

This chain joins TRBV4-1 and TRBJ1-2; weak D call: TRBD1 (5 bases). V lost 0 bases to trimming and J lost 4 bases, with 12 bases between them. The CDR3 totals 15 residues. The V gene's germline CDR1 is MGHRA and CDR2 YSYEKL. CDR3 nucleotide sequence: TGCGCCAGCAGCCAAGACCCGGGACTGCCCTATGGCTACACCTTC. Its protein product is CASSQDPGLPYGYTF.